This TCR beta chain was identified during a study of CD8+ T cells in alopecia areata (dated by TCRdb to about 2018). About the investigation overall: Treated patients were enrolled in an open-label pilot trial of oral tofacitinib, 5 to 10 mg twice daily, for moderate-to-severe alopecia areata. Patients stayed on tofacitinib for 6 to 18 months and then had 6 months of follow-up off drug so that delayed response and recurrence could be assessed. High-throughput TCRbeta sequencing was used to examine T cell clonal expansion in alopecia areata in both the C3H/HeJ mouse model and human patients. Human TCRbeta sequencing covered scalp tissue and sorted CD4+ and CD8+ peripheral blood T cells from patchy and totalis/universalis alopecia areata patients and healthy controls. Biopsies were taken from tofacitinib-treated patients at baseline and at 4 and 24 weeks of treatment, and a later scalp biopsy was taken in several of the tofacitinib-treated patients. Scalp clonality was compared among normal scalp (n=4), patchy alopecia areata scalp (n=8), and alopecia totalis/universalis scalp (n=8). RNA was extracted with the PAXgene miRNA kit for fixed scalp, the miRNeasy kit for PBMCs, and the RNeasy kit for mouse skin. immunoSEQ multiplex PCR using 35 Vbeta forward primers and 13 Jbeta reverse primers was used to amplify TCRbeta CDR3 regions. Findings and caveats that apply to the study as a whole: Higher clonality and more expanded CD8+ clones were observed in lesional scalp than in normal scalp, particularly in alopecia totalis/universalis, a finding suggestive of antigenic drive. Compared with mice, TCR sequences shared between patients were less clear, possibly partly because of HLA diversity across the patient population. Resident alphabeta T cells in normal human skin are also sequenced, complicating scalp TCR repertoire analysis, unlike mouse skin dominated by gammadelta T cells.

Trimming costs V 5 bases and J 5 bases, and their ends lie 16 bases apart. CDR1 SGHRS and CDR2 YFSETQ are derived from the germline V gene. The CDR3 sequence holds 14 residues, the cysteine and phenylalanine included. Of the read, only the CDR3 DNA is kept; its 42 bases are in frame from base 1. Peripheral blood and lesional scalp punch biopsies were obtained from patients with alopecia areata. PBMCs were isolated by density centrifugation and stained for CD3, CD4 and CD8, after which CD4+ and CD8+ T cells were sorted on a FACSAria. About this clone: Its antigen is unknown. No much larger clone exists at a distance of one base, and base qualities are not known.

Receptor amplification or capture employed the immunoSEQ multiplex PCR assay. RNA was extracted from all samples and reverse transcribed into cDNA, which served as template for TCR sequencing. SuperScript III was used for first-strand cDNA synthesis, primed with a 2:1 mix of oligo-dT and random hexamers. A synthetic immune receptor repertoire was used to assess amplification bias, and residual bias was removed computationally. The source study handled its data this way. Raw reads were preprocessed to remove errors, and CDR3 was defined by IMGT conventions from the conserved cysteine to phenylalanine. Clonality was computed by normalizing Shannon entropy by log2 of the number of productive unique TCRs and subtracting the result from 1. Scalp TCRbeta sequences were cross-referenced with sorted blood CD4 and CD8 repertoires so that the CD4 or CD8 identity of scalp clones could be inferred. Drawn from immuneACCESS, this table holds only the in-frame rearrangements with V and J called that TCRdb kept. Clones are partly lost; checked studies trace under half to an unresolved V gene and leave the rest unexplained. The DNA gave D and trimming, while V, J and clone size come from that table. For this sample the table gives over 85,000 clones, of which 35% to 45% were detected only once. Clones ranked in the top ten supply 0.75% to 0.9% of the sample.

The chain was built from TRBV5-1 and TRBJ2-5, with the identity of the D gene unclear. The specimen sequenced was CD4+ T cells sorted from blood. This receptor was identified in a human donor with alopecia areata. The CDR3 region has the sequence CASRLVPLRETQYF. The nucleotide sequence reads TGCGCCAGCAGACTCGTCCCCCTGAGGGAGACCCAGTACTTC.